This TCR beta chain was observed in a study of T cell responses to AZD1222 COVID-19 vaccine. Study-wide context: Second doses were pooled across both intervals (about 4 or about 12 weeks). General study results and limits: White British people made up most donors, females outnumbered males, and clonal diversity was possibly underestimated. Only a handful of AZD1222 recipients were seropositive at baseline.

In the case of this clone: Its antigen is not identified.

The protocol was immunoSEQ multiplex PCR, while the TCRdb copy is restricted to in-frame clones and leaves out a portion. Of over 100,000 clones listed, 91% are singletons. The receptor comes from an adult in good health. The sequences come from peripheral blood, collected on day 0 of AZD1222 vaccination.

CDR3 in amino acids: CASSPPGGGYNEQYF. The CDR3 DNA follows: TGTGCCAGCAGTCCGCCTGGTGGGGGTTACAACGAGCAGTACTTC. This chain joins TRBV6-5 and TRBJ2-7; D may correspond to TRBD1 or TRBD2 (5 bases each). CDR3 length: 15 amino acids. Trimming removed 5 bases at V and 5 bases at J, with 19 bases between. Germline V gives CDR1 MNHEY, CDR2 SVGAGI.